These 2 T cell receptor beta chains were sequenced from one sample in a study of sequential checkpoint blockade in melanoma. Treatment reported: randomized to nivolumab then ipilimumab (arm A) or the reverse (arm B). Generated by immunoSEQ multiplex PCR, the TCRdb table keeps only in-frame clones and is missing some. This table has 5,300 or so clones, 60% to 80% appearing once. The sequences come from CD8+ T cells sorted from blood (inferred from file names), collected from a patient given nivolumab and ipilimumab in sequence. The receptors come from a human donor with melanoma.

J is TRBJ1-1 and V is TRBV7-9, with TRBD1 as a possible D gene (6 bases). V shed 5 bases and J shed 1 base, with 17 bases lying between them. CDR3 length: 16 amino acids. The V gene's germline CDR1 is SEHNR and CDR2 FQNEAQ (reference sequence). CDR3 residues: CASSPSQGIRNTEAFF. The CDR3 DNA reads as TGTGCCAGCAGCCCCTCACAGGGTATTAGGAACACTGAAGCTTTCTTT.

The rearrangement uses TRBV5-6 and TRBJ1-4, with D uncertain. Germline CDR1 and CDR2: SGHDT and YYEEEE. The CDR3 extends over 16 amino acids. Trimming stripped 0 bases from V and 7 bases from J, with 16 bases between. DNA for the CDR3: TGTGCCAGCAGCTTGGAGTTGACCGATCGAGGTGAAAAACTGTTTTTT. Amino acids: CASSLELTDRGEKLFF.